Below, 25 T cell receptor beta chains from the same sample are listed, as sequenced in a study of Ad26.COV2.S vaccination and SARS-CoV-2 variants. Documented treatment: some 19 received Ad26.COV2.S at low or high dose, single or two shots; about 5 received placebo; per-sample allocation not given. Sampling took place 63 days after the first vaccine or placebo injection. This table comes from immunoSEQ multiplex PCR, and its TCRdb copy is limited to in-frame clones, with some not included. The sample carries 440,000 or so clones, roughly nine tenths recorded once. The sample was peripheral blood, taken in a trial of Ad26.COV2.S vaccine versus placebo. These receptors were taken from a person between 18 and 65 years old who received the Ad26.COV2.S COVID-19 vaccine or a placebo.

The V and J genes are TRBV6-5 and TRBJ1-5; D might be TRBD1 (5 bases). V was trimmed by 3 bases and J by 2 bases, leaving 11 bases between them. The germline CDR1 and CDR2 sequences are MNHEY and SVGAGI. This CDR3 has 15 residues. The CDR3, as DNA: TGTGCCAGCAGTTATTCCAGGGTGGGCAATCAGCCCCAGCATTTT. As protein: CASSYSRVGNQPQHF.

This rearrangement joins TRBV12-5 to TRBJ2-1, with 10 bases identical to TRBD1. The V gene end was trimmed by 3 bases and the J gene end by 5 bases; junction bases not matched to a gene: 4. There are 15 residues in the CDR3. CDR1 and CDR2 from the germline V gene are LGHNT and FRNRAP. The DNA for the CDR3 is TGTGCTAGTGGTTTACGGGACAGGGGTAACAATGAGCAGTTCTTC. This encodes CASGLRDRGNNEQFF.

The CDR3 bases are TGTGCCAGCAGCCAAGTCGCGTTAGGGGAACGAAATTCACCCCTCCACTTT. Protein: CASSQVALGERNSPLHF. J is TRBJ1-6 and V is TRBV3-1 (or the pseudogene TRBV3-2), with a possible D match to TRBD1 (5 bases). This CDR3 has 17 residues. Germline V gene sequence: CDR1 LGHDT, CDR2 YNNKEL (reference sequence). Trimming removed 1 base from V and 7 bases from J, with 17 bases in between.

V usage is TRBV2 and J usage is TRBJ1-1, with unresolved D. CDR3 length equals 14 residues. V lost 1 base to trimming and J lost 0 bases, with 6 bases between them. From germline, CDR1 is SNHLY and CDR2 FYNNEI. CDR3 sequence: CASSEGRLNTEAFF. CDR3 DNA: TGTGCCAGCAGTGAAGGACGTTTGAACACTGAAGCTTTCTTT.

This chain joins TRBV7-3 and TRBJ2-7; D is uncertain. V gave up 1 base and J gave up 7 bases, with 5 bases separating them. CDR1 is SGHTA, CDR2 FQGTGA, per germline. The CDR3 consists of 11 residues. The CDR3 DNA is TGTGCCAGCAGCTTAATGGTGGAGCAGTACTTC. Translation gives CASSLMVEQYF.

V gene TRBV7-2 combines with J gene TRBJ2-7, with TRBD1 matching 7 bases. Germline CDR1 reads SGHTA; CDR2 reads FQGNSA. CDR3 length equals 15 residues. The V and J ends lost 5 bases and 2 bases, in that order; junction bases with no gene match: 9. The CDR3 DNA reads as TGTGCCAGCAGCCTCTACCAGGGGGAAGCCTACGAGCAGTACTTC. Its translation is CASSLYQGEAYEQYF.

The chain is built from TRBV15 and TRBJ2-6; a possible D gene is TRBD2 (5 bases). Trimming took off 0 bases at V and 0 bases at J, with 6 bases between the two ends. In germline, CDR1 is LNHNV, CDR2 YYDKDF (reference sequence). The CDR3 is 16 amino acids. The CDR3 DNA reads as TGTGCCACCAGCAGAGATGGGAGCTCTGGGGCCAACGTCCTGACTTTC. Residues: CATSRDGSSGANVLTF.

CDR3 nucleotide sequence: TGTGCCAGCAGTTACGATGGTGGGACAGACAGAAGAAAACTGTTTTTT. Translated, it gives CASSYDGGTDRRKLFF. The genes are TRBV6-5 and TRBJ1-4; TRBD1 matches 7 bases. J lost 10 bases, V lost 2 bases, and 13 bases had no gene match. Germline loops: CDR1 MNHEY, CDR2 SVGAGI. The CDR3 has 16 residues.

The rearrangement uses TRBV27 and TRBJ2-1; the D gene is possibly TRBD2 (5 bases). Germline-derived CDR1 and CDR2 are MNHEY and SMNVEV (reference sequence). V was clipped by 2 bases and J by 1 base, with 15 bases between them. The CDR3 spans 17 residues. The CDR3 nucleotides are TGTGCCAGCAGTTTAAATCGAGGGATTTTGTCCTACAATGAGCAGTTCTTC. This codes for CASSLNRGILSYNEQFF.

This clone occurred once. CDR3 nucleotides: TGTGCCAGCAGTTCGACAGTACCAACCTACGAGCAGTACTTC. Translated, it gives CASSSTVPTYEQYF. The V and J genes are TRBV28 and TRBJ2-7, with D possibly being TRBD1 (5 bases). V dropped 4 bases and J dropped 2 bases, with 12 bases sitting between them. The germline V gene encodes CDR1 MDHEN and CDR2 SYDVKM. This CDR3 comprises 14 residues. Drawing the rest from reference TRBV28 and TRBJ2-7, the complete variable domain is DVKVTQSSRYLVKRTGEKVFLECVQDMDHENMFWYRQDPGLGLRLIYFSYDVKMKEKGDIPEGYSVSREKKERFSLILESASTNQTSMYLCASSSTVPTYEQYFGPGTRLTVT.

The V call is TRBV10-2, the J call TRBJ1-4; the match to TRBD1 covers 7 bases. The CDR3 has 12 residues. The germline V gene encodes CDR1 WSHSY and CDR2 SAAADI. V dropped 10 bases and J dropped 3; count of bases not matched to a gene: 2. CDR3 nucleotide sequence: TGCGCCACCACAGGGGCTAATGAAAAACTGTTTTTT. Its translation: CATTGANEKLFF.

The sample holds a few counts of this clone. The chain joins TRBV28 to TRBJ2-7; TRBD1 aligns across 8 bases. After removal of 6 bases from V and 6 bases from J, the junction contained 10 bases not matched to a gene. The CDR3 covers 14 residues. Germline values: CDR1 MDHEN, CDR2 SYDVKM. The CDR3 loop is CASRPDRGQSEQYF. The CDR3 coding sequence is TGTGCCAGCAGACCTGACAGGGGACAATCCGAGCAGTACTTC.

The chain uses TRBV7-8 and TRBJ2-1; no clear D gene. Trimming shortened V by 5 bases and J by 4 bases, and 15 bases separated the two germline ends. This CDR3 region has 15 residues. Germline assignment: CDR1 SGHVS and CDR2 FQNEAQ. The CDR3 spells CASSTRIGVYNEQFF. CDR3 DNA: TGTGCCAGCAGCACCCGTATTGGCGTATACAATGAGCAGTTCTTC.

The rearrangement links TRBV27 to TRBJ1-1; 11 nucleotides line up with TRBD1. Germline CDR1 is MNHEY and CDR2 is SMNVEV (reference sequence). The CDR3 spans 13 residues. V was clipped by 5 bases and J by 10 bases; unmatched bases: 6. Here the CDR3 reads CASSITGTGGAFF. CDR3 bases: TGTGCCAGCAGTATAACCGGGACAGGGGGAGCTTTCTTT.

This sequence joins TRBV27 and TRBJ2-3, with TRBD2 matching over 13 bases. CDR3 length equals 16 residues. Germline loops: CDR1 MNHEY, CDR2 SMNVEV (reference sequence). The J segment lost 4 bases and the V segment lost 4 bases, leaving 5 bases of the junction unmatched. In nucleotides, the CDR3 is TGTGCCAGCAGTTCGGGACTAGCGGGATGGTCAGATACGCAGTATTTT. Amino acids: CASSSGLAGWSDTQYF.

The DNA of the CDR3 is TGTGCCAGCACCCTCCGGGGAGACCAAGAGACCCAGTACTTC. Amino acids: CASTLRGDQETQYF. V gene TRBV6-5 combines with J gene TRBJ2-5, with D tentatively TRBD2 (5 bases). V lost 7 bases to trimming and J lost 0 bases, with 12 bases between them. The CDR3 is made up of 14 amino acids. CDR1 is MNHEY and CDR2 is SVGAGI in the germline V gene.

This chain's CDR3 is CASSLDRGGYNEQFF. The CDR3 DNA sequence: TGTGCCAGCAGCTTAGACCGGGGGGGTTACAATGAGCAGTTCTTC. This chain uses TRBV7-2 with TRBJ2-1; TRBD2 matches 8 bases. Looked up from germline, CDR1 is SGHTA and CDR2 is FQGNSA. This CDR3 has 15 amino acids. J was trimmed by 4 bases and V by 1 base; bases with no gene match: 3.

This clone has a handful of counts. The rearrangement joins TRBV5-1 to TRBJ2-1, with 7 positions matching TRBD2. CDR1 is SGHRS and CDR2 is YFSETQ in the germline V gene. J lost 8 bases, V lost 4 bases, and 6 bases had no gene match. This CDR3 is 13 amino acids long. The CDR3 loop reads CASSPTSADEQFF. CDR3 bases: TGCGCCAGCAGCCCTACTAGCGCAGATGAGCAGTTCTTC.

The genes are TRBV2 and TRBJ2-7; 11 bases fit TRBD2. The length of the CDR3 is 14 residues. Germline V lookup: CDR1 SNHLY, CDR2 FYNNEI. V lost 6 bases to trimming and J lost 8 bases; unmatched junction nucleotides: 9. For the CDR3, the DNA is TGTGCCAGCAGGGGACTAGCGGTTGGGAACAAGCAGTACTTC. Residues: CASRGLAVGNKQYF. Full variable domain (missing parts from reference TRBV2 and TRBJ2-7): EPEVTQTPSHQVTQMGQEVILRCVPISNHLYFYWYRQILGQKVEFLVSFYNNEISEKSEIFDDQFSVERPDGSNFTLKIRSTKLEDSAMYFCASRGLAVGNKQYFGPGTRLTVT.

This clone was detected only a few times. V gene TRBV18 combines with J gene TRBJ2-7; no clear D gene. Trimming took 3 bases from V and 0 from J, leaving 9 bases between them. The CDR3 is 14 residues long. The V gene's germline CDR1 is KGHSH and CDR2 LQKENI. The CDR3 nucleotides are TGTGCCAGCTCACCTTACGTTGGCTCCTACGAGCAGTACTTC. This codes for CASSPYVGSYEQYF.

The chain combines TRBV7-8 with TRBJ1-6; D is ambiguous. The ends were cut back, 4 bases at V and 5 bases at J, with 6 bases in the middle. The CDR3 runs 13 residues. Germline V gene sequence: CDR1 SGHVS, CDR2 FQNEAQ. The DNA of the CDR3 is TGTGCCAGCAGCTCGACCGATAATTCACCCCTCCACTTT. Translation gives CASSSTDNSPLHF.

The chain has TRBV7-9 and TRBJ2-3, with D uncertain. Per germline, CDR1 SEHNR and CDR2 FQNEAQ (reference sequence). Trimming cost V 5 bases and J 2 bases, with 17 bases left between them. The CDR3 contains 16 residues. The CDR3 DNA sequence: TGTGCCAGCAGCCTTATACGGGCCACCTCCACAGATACGCAGTATTTT. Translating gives CASSLIRATSTDTQYF.

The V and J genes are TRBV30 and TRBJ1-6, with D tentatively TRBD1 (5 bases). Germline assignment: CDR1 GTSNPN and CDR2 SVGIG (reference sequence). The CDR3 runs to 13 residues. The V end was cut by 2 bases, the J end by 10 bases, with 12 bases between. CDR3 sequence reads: CAWSQQQGSPLHF. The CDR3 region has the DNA TGTGCCTGGAGTCAACAGCAGGGATCACCCCTCCACTTT.

CDR3 region: CASSKRTEQYF. DNA for the CDR3: TGTGCCAGCAGCAAGCGGACAGAGCAGTACTTC. V gene TRBV14 combines with J gene TRBJ2-7; D may match TRBD1 or TRBD2 (5 bases each). The CDR3 is 11 amino acids. V lost 5 bases and J 7 bases, leaving 9 bases between the germline ends. Per germline, CDR1 SGHDN and CDR2 FVKESK.

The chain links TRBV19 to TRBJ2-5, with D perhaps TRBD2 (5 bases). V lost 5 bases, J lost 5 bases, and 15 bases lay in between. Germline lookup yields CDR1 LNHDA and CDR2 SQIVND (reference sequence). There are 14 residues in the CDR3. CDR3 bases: TGTGCCAGTAGTCCGCCGGTTCGAGGGGAGACCCAGTACTTC. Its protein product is CASSPPVRGETQYF.